This TCR beta chain is drawn from a study of blood T cells in healthy people across ages. The study's findings and limits: Diversity of TCR beta correlated strongly with naive T cell percentage. Greater diversity and more naive CD4+ cells were seen in long-lived donors than in aged donors.

PBMCs numbering at least 6 million were isolated per sample. Per germline, CDR1 DFQATT and CDR2 SNEGSKA (reference sequence). Trimming shortened V by 0 bases and J by 7 bases, and 22 bases separated the two germline ends. The CDR3 consists of 16 residues. The second PCR ran about 6 to 11 cycles with a sample-barcoded 5' primer and J-beta primers. Each single sample gave us at least 3 million CDR3-containing paired-end reads. One entry per CDR3 protein, called by TCRdb with MiXCR from the 5' RACE reads. The sample has around 1,100,000 distinct CDR3 sequences, under 40% seen once. This clonotype was seen once. What it recognizes is unknown.

The V and J genes are TRBV20-1 and TRBJ2-7; D might be TRBD2 (6 bases). The sequence was obtained from a man between 18 and 35 years old in good health. The sequenced sample was blood. The CDR3 sequence is CSARDDLEGVGGEQYF. The CDR3 DNA reads TGCAGTGCTAGAGATGATTTAGAAGGGGTGGGGGGTGAGCAGTACTTC.